This record concerns one T cell receptor beta chain sequence. What it binds is unknown. Germline and junction disagree at one end, which may indicate a read error. The data are from a study of T cell responses to AZD1222 COVID-19 vaccine. At the level of the study: Second-dose intervals near 4 or 12 weeks were combined.

The table came from immunoSEQ multiplex PCR; TCRdb's copy has only in-frame clones and leaves some out. The table records 120,000 or so clones, approximately 90% of them present only once. Study-wide results and caveats: Spike-specific TCR breadth and depth both grew after two AZD1222 doses. Vaccine-related CD4 TCRs covered spike, predominating at 160-218 and 743-854. The donor cohort was predominantly white British with a female majority, and clonal diversity may have been underestimated.

This CDR3 has 9 amino acids. CDR1 and CDR2 from the germline V gene are SNHLY and FYNNEI. This material consisted of peripheral blood, taken on day 0 of AZD1222 vaccination. The chain couples TRBV2 to TRBJ1-1; 9 bases fit TRBD1. This TCR was sampled from an adult in good health. The CDR3 reads CASGTGNLF. The CDR3 bases are TGTGCCAGCGGGACAGGGAATCTCTTT.